This T cell receptor (beta chain) was profiled in a study of T cell responses to AZD1222 COVID-19 vaccine. About the study: Combined were second doses at about 4 or about 12 weeks. The study's findings and limits: Baseline serostatus was positive in only six AZD1222 recipients.

Libraries were prepared by immunoSEQ multiplex PCR; TCRdb keeps only in-frame clonotypes and omits some of them. The sample records about 160,000 clones, 88% being singletons. As regards this clone: Its antigen is currently unknown.

Trimming took 3 bases from V and 0 from J; bases not matched to a gene: 4. Per germline, CDR1 SGHNT and CDR2 YYREEE (reference sequence). The length of the CDR3 is 15 residues. The sequence derives from an adult in good health. Here the sequenced sample was peripheral blood, taken on day 0 of AZD1222 vaccination. V and J are TRBV5-4 and TRBJ2-3; 7 nucleotides agree with TRBD1. The chain's CDR3 is CASSSGQKSTDTQYF. The CDR3 nucleotides are TGTGCCAGCAGCTCGGGACAGAAGAGCACAGATACGCAGTATTTT. The full variable domain, with the rest looked up from reference TRBV5-4 and TRBJ2-3, is ETGVTQSPTHLIKTRGQQVTLRCSSQSGHNTVSWYQQALGQGPQFIFQYYREEENGRGNFPPRFSGLQFPNYSSELNVNALELDDSALYLCASSSGQKSTDTQYFGPGTRLTVL.